The clone carrying this TCR beta chain appeared a few times. Looked up from germline, CDR1 is SGHRS and CDR2 is YFSETQ. The germline V and J ends were trimmed by 1 base and 9 bases, with 20 bases remaining between them. The CDR3 extends over 15 amino acids. It was with unique molecular identifiers that the TCRbeta library was prepared. TCRdb re-called the PCR reads with MiXCR, one entry per CDR3 protein. Among about 610,000 distinct CDR3 sequences, roughly a tenth were seen once, and the ten largest hold less than 5%. The data originate from a study of T-cell reconstitution after alpha-beta-depleted transplantation in children.

The TCR comes from a human donor who donated a stem cell graft to a child with acute myeloid leukemia. V and J are TRBV5-1 and TRBJ2-7; a possible D gene is TRBD2 (5 bases). The material was PBMCs from the stem cell graft donor, obtained from the stem cell graft. The CDR3 here is CASSLPNVGAGGQYF. CDR3 DNA: TGCGCCAGCAGCTTGCCGAACGTCGGAGCCGGAGGGCAGTACTTC. The whole variable domain, remainder taken from reference TRBV5-1 and TRBJ2-7, is KAGVTQTPRYLIKTRGQQVTLSCSPISGHRSVSWYQQTPGQGLQFLFEYFSETQRNKGNFPGRFSGRQFSNSRSEMNVSTLELGDSALYLCASSLPNVGAGGQYFGPGTRLTVT.